This T cell receptor (beta chain) was observed in a study of Ad26.COV2.S vaccination and SARS-CoV-2 variants. The table came from immunoSEQ multiplex PCR; TCRdb's copy has only in-frame clones and leaves some out. The sample consists of 120,000 to 150,000 clones, more than 80% of them appearing once. Worth noting for this clone: Its specificity is unknown.

Germline V gene data show CDR1 as LNHDA and CDR2 as SQIVND (reference sequence). The V and J ends lost 7 bases and 7 bases, in that order; junction bases with no gene match: 7. CDR3 length equals 14 residues. Study-wide points: With respect to non-spike TCR breadth, vaccine and placebo recipients were similar. Considerable breadth of spike-specific CD8+ and CD4+ T cell responses has reportedly been documented following vaccination. Spike-specific TCR breadth in vaccine recipients exceeded that seen in placebo recipients.

This receptor was identified in a human donor who had recovered from COVID-19. The rearrangement uses TRBV19 and TRBJ2-1, with 10 nucleotides matching TRBD2. The starting material was peripheral blood, obtained after recovery from COVID-19. In DNA, the CDR3 is TGTGCCAGTACAGAGCGGGGGGGCCTAAATGAGCAGTTCTTC. Its translation is CASTERGGLNEQFF. The full variable domain, completed using reference TRBV19 and TRBJ2-1, is DGGITQSPKYLFRKEGQNVTLSCEQNLNHDAMYWYRQDPGQGLRLIYYSQIVNDFQKGDIAEGYSVSREKKESFPLTVTSAQKNPTAFYLCASTERGGLNEQFFGPGTRLTVL.